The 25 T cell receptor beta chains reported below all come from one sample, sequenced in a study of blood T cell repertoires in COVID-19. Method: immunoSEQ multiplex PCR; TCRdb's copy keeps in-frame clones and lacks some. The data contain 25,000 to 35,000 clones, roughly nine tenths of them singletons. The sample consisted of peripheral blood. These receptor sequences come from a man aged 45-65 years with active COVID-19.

DNA for the CDR3: TGTGCCAGTAGTAAGGATGGGGGCTATGGGGCCAACGTCCTGACTTTC. Encoded protein: CASSKDGGYGANVLTF. This chain joins TRBV19 and TRBJ2-6, with D tentatively TRBD1 (6 bases). Trimming shortened V by 4 bases and J by 3 bases, and 13 bases separated the two germline ends. Germline V gives CDR1 LNHDA, CDR2 SQIVND (reference sequence). There are 16 residues in the CDR3.

CDR3 amino acids: CASSLGPPQSTDTQYF. CDR3 nucleotide sequence: TGTGCCAGCAGCTTAGGTCCCCCACAAAGCACAGATACGCAGTATTTT. The chain carries TRBV7-8 and TRBJ2-3; D ambiguous. V was clipped by 1 base and J by 0 bases, with 11 bases between them. Germline lookup yields CDR1 SGHVS and CDR2 FQNEAQ. CDR3 length: 16 amino acids.

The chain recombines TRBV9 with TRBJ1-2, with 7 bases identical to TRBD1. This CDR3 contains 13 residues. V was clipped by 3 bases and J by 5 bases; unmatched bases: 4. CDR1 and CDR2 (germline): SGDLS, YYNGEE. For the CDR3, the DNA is TGTGCCAGCAGCGGGCGGACAGGATATGGCTACACCTTC. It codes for CASSGRTGYGYTF.

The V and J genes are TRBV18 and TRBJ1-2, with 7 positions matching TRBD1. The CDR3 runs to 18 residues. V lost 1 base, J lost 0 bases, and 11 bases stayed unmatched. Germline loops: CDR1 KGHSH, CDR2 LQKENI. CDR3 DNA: TGTGCCAGCTCACCACAAAAGACAGGGCAAAGAGCTAACTATGGCTACACCTTC. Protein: CASSPQKTGQRANYGYTF.

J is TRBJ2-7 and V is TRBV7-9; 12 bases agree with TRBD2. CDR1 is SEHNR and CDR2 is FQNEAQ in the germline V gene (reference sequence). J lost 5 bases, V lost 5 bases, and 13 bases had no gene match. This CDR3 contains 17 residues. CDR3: CASSRFRTSGTFHEQYF. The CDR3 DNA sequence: TGTGCCAGCAGCCGTTTTAGGACTAGCGGGACATTCCACGAGCAGTACTTC.

CDR3 in DNA: TGTGCCAGCAGTTACTCCCCTACAGTTAACACTGAAGCTTTCTTT. Residues: CASSYSPTVNTEAFF. V usage is TRBV6-5 and J usage is TRBJ1-1; D remains unclear. The CDR3 is made up of 15 amino acids. V lost 0 bases and J 2 bases, leaving 10 bases between the germline ends. In germline, CDR1 is MNHEY, CDR2 SVGAGI.

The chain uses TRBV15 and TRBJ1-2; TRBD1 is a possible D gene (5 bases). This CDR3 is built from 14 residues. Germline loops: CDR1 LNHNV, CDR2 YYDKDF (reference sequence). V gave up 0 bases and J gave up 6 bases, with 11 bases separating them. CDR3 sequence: CATSRDEEGDGYTF. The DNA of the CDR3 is TGTGCCACCAGCAGAGATGAGGAAGGGGATGGCTACACCTTC.

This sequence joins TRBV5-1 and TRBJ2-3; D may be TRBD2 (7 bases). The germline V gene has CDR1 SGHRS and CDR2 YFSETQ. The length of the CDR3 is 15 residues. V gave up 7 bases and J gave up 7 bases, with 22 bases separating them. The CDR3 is CASGIGGASIYTQYF. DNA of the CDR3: TGCGCCAGCGGCATTGGGGGGGCCTCGATCTATACGCAGTATTTT.

CDR3 loop: CASSLGGGIETQYF. The CDR3 region has the DNA TGTGCCAGCAGTCTCGGTGGCGGGATAGAGACCCAGTACTTC. The V call is TRBV6-6, the J call TRBJ2-5; weak D call: TRBD2 (6 bases). Germline V gene lookup returns CDR1 MNHNY and CDR2 SVGAGI (reference sequence). CDR3 length: 14 amino acids. Trimming took off 5 bases at V and 4 bases at J, with 14 bases between the two ends.

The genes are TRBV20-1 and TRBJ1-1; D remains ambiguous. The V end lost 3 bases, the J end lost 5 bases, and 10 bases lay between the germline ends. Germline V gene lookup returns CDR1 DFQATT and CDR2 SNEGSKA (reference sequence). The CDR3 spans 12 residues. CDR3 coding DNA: TGCAGTGCTAGTTCCCAGATTACTGAAGCTTTCTTT. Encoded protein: CSASSQITEAFF.

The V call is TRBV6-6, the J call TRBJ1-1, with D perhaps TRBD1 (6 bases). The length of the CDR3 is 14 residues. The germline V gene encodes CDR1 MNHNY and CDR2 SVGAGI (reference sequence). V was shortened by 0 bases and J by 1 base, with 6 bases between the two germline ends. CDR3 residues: CASSYSTGNTEAFF. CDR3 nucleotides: TGTGCCAGCAGTTACTCGACAGGGAACACTGAAGCTTTCTTT.

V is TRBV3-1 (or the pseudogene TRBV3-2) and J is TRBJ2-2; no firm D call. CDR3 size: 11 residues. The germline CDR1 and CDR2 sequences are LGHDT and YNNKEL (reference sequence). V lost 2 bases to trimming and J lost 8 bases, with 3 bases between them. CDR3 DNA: TGTGCCAGCAGCCAAACTGGGGAGCTGTTTTTT. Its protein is CASSQTGELFF.

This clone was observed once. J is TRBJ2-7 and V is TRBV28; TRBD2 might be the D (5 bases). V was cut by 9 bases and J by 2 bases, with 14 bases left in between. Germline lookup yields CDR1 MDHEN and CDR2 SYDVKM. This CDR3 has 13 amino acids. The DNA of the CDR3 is TGTGCCAGTTCGGGGTTAGAAGCCTACGAGCAGTACTTC. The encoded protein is CASSGLEAYEQYF.

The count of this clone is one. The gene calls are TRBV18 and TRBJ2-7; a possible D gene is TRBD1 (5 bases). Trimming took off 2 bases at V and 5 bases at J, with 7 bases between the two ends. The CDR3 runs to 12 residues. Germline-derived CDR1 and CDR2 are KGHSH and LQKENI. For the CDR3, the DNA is TGTGCCAGCTCACCAGACAGCGACGAGCAGTACTTC. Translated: CASSPDSDEQYF.

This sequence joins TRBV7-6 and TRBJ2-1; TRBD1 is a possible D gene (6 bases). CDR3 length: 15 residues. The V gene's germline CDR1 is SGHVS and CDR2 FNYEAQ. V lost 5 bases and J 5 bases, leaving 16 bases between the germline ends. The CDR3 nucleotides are TGTGCCAGCAGCCCCCATGTGGACAGAAACAATGAGCAGTTCTTC. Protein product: CASSPHVDRNNEQFF.

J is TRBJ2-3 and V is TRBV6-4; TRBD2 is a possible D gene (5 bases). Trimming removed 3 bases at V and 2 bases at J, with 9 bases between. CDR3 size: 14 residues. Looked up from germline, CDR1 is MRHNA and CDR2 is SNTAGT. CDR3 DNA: TGTGCCAGCAGTGAGGAGGCATACACAGATACGCAGTATTTT. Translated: CASSEEAYTDTQYF.

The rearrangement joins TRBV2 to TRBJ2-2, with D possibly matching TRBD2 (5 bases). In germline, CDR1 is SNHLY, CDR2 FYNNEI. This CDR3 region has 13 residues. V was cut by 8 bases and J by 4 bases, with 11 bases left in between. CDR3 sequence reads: CASGREGTGELFF. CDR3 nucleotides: TGTGCCAGCGGGCGAGAGGGCACCGGGGAGCTGTTTTTT.

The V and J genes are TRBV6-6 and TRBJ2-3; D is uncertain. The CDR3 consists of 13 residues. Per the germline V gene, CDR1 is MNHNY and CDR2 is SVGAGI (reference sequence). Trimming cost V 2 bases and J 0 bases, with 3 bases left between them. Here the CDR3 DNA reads TGTGCCAGCAGTTACATAAGCACAGATACGCAGTATTTT. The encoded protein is CASSYISTDTQYF.

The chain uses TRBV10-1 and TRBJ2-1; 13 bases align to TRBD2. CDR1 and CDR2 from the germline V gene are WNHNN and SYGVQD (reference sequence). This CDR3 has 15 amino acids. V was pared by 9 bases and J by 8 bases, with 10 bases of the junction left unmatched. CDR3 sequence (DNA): TGCGCCAGTTCAACCGGGACTAGCGGGGCGGATGAGCAGTTCTTC. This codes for CASSTGTSGADEQFF.

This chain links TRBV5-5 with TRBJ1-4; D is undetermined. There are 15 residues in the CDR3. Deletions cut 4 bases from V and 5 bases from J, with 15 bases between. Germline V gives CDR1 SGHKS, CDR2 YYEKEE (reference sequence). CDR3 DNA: TGTGCCAGCAGCCGGCTCGGGGAAGGCAATGAAAAACTGTTTTTT. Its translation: CASSRLGEGNEKLFF.

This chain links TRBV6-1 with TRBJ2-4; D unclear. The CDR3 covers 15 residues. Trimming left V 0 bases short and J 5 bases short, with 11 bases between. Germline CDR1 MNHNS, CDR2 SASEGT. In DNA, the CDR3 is TGTGCCAGCAGTGAAGCTCTGAGCCGGGAAAACATTCAGTACTTC. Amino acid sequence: CASSEALSRENIQYF.

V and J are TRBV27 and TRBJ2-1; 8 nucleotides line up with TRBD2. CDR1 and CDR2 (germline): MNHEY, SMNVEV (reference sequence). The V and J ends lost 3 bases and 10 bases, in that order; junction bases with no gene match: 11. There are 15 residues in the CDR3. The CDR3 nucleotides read TGTGCCAGCAGTTTGATCCAGCGGGAGCTTCGAGAGCAGTTCTTC. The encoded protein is CASSLIQRELREQFF.

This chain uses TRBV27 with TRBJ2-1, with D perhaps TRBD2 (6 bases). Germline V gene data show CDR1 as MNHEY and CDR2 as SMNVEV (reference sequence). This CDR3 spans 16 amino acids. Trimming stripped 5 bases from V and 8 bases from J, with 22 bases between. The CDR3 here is CASSPRPPYSGHEQFF. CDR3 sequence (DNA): TGTGCCAGCAGTCCCCGTCCTCCTTACAGCGGGCATGAGCAGTTCTTC.

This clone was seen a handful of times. The CDR3 DNA sequence: TGCGCCAGCAGCCAAGATGGGGGGTCCAATCAGCCCCAGCATTTT. Amino acids: CASSQDGGSNQPQHF. The chain is built from TRBV4-1 and TRBJ1-5, with a possible D match to TRBD1 (5 bases). This CDR3 region has 15 residues. Germline V gene sequence: CDR1 MGHRA, CDR2 YSYEKL. The V gene lost 0 bases and the J gene lost 3 bases, with 9 bases spanning the gap.

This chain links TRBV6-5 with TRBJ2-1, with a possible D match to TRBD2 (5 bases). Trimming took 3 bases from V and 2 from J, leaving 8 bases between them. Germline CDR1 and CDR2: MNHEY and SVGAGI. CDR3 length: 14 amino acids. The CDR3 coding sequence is TGTGCCAGCAGTTATAGCGTACCCTACAATGAGCAGTTCTTC. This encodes CASSYSVPYNEQFF.